This TCR beta chain was sequenced during a study of blood T cell repertoires in COVID-19. Turning to the study itself: Both acute and convalescent COVID-19 samples were obtained from the United States, Italy and Spain. The analysed material was cDNA or gDNA that came from T cells, B-cell-depleted T cells, or PBMCs.

Followed over time, Seattle patients had been enrolled while infection was active. CDR1 and CDR2 (germline): MDHEN, SYDVKM. V shed 5 bases and J 5 bases; nucleotides not matched to a gene: 9. The CDR3 runs to 16 residues. As handled by the study authors: Amplification from reference gene primers served as the basis for estimated nucleated cell counts. Clones were sequenced by immunoSEQ multiplex PCR, and TCRdb holds only the in-frame ones, with some missing. The V and J calls and clone size come from that table; D and trimming were worked out from the DNA. The data contain 200,000 to 300,000 clones, roughly 79% of them seen just once; the ten biggest clones take up around 7.2%.

Material: peripheral blood. This rearrangement joins TRBV28 to TRBJ2-3, with 11 bases fitting TRBD2. This TCR derives from a woman of 80 years or more with COVID-19, enrolled during active disease. CDR3 amino acids: CASSPRGTSGRDTQYF. CDR3 in DNA: TGTGCCAGCAGTCCCCGTGGGACTAGCGGAAGAGATACGCAGTATTTT. Full variable domain (missing parts from reference TRBV28 and TRBJ2-3): DVKVTQSSRYLVKRTGEKVFLECVQDMDHENMFWYRQDPGLGLRLIYFSYDVKMKEKGDIPEGYSVSREKKERFSLILESASTNQTSMYLCASSPRGTSGRDTQYFGPGTRLTVL.